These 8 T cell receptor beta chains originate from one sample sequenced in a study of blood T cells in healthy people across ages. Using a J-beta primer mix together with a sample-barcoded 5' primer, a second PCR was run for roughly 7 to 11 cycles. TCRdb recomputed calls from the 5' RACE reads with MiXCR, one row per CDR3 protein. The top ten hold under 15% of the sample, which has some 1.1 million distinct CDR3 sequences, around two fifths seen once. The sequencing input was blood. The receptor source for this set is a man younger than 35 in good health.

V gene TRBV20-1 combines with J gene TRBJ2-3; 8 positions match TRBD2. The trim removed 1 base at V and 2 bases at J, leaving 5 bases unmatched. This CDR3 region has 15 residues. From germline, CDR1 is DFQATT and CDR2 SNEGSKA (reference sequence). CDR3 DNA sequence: TGCAGTGCTAGAGGAGCGGGGGAGCCCACAGATACGCAGTATTTT. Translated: CSARGAGEPTDTQYF.

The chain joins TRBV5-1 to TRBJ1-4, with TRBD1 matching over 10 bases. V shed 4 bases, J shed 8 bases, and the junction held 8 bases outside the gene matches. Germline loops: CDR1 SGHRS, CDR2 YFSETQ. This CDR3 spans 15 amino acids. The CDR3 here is CASSPGQGVKEKLFF. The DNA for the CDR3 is TGCGCCAGCAGCCCCGGACAGGGGGTAAAGGAAAAACTGTTTTTT.

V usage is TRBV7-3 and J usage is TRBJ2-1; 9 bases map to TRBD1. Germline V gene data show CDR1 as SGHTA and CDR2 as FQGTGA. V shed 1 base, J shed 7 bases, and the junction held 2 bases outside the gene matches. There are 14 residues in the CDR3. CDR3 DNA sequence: TGTGCCAGCAGCTTAAACAGGGGGCAGAATGAGCAGTTCTTC. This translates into CASSLNRGQNEQFF.

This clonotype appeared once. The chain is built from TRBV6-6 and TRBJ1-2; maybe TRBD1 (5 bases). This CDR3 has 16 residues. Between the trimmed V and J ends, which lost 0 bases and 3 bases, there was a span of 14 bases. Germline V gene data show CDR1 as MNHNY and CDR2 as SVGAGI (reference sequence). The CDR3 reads CASSYSGPRVDYGYTF. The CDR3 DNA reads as TGTGCCAGCAGTTACTCGGGGCCCCGGGTAGACTATGGCTACACCTTC.

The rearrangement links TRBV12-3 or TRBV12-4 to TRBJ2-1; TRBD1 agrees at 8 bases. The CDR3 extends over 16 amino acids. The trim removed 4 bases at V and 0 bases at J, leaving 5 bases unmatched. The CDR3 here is CASSSWTGSSYNEQFF. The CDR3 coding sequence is TGTGCCAGCAGTTCATGGACAGGGAGCTCCTACAATGAGCAGTTCTTC.

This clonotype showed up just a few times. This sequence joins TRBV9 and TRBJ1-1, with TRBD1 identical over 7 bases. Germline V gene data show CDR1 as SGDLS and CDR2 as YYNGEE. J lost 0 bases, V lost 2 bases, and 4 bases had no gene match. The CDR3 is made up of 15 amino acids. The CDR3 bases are TGTGCCAGCAGCGTTTCCGGGACAGTGAACACTGAAGCTTTCTTT. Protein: CASSVSGTVNTEAFF.

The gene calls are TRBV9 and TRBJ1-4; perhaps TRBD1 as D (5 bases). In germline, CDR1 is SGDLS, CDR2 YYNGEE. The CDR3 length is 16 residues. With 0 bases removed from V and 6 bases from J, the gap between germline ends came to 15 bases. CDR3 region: CASSVGDGRLYEKLFF. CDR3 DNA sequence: TGTGCCAGCAGCGTAGGGGACGGAAGACTCTATGAAAAACTGTTTTTT.

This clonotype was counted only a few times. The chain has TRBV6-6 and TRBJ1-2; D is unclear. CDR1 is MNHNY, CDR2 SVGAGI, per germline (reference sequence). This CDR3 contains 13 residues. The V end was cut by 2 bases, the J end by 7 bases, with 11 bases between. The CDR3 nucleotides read TGTGCCAGCAGTTACAGTGACGGACCTGGCTACACCTTC. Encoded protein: CASSYSDGPGYTF.